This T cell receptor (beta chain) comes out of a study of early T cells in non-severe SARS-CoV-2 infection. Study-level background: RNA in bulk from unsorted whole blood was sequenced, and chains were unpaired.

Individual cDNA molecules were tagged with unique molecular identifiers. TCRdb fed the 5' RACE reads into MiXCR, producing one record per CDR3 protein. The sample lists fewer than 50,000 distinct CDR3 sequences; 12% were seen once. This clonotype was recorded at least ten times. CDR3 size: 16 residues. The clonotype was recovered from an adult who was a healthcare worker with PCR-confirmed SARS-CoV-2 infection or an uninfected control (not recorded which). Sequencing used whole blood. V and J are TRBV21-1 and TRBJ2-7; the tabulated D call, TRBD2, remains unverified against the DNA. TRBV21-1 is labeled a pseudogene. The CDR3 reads CASKSDPEGTSHEQYF. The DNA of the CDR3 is TGTGCCAGCAAATCCGACCCAGAGGGGACTAGTCACGAGCAGTACTTC.